A selection of T cell receptor beta chains follows, all from one sample in a study of T cells in Graves' hyperthyroidism and ophthalmopathy. TCRdb re-called the multiplex PCR reads with MiXCR, one entry per CDR3 protein. The sample lists around 55,000 distinct CDR3 sequences, around 48% occurring once. Sequencing was carried out using blood. The source of these receptors is a woman between 50 and 59 years old with Graves' ophthalmopathy. Both conserved end residues are part of each CDR3. The order of the fields is J gene, D gene, V gene, clone size, CDR3 DNA, CDR3 protein. The D gene is left open where the match is weak. The size field is filled for only some rows; it gives once, few, many or a size class.

TRBJ2-3 | - | TRBV9 | many | TGTGCCAGCAGCGTGTCACTAGCTGGAAGAGATACGCAGTATTTT | CASSVSLAGRDTQYF
TRBJ2-3 | - | TRBV19 | many | TGTGCCAGTAGTAATACCGGGATATCAGATACGCAGTATTTT | CASSNTGISDTQYF
TRBJ2-3 | - | TRBV5-6 | many | TGTGCCAGCAGCTTGTTGACGGGCACAGATACGCAGTATTTT | CASSLLTGTDTQYF
TRBJ2-7 | - | TRBV20-1 | - | TGCAGTGCTAGTGGGGCCGACTACGAGCAGTACTTC | CSASGADYEQYF
TRBJ1-2 | - | TRBV29-1 | - | TGCAGCGTTGATCCCTACACAGATACGCAGTATGGCTACACCTTC | CSVDPYTDTQYGYTF
TRBJ2-7 | - | TRBV7-9 | many | TGTGCCAGCAGCCCCCTCCCCCTCGAGCAGTACTTC | CASSPLPLEQYF
TRBJ2-1 | TRBD2 | TRBV2 | many | TGTGCCAGCAGTTCCGCCGGGGGGAAGGTTGTCAATGAGCAGTTCTTC | CASSSAGGKVVNEQFF
TRBJ2-5 | TRBD2 | TRBV20-1 | - | TGCAGTGCCCCCGGACTAGCGGGGGGGCAAGAGACCCAGTACTTC | CSAPGLAGGQETQYF
TRBJ2-1 | - | TRBV11-3 | many | TGTGCCAGCAGCCCTGGGAGCTCCTACAATGAGCAGTTCTTC | CASSPGSSYNEQFF
TRBJ2-5 | - | TRBV2 | many | TGTGCCAGCAGTGAACTCACAGGCGGTCGGGCAGAGACCCAGTACTTC | CASSELTGGRAETQYF
TRBJ1-1 | - | TRBV5-6 | many | TGTGCCAGCAGCTGGGAGGGTAGTGGGGTCCACACTGAAGCTTTCTTT | CASSWEGSGVHTEAFF
TRBJ1-6 | - | TRBV11-2 | many | TGTGCCAGCAGCAGGACAGTTGATAATTCACCCCTCCACTTT | CASSRTVDNSPLHF
TRBJ2-7 | - | TRBV7-8 | - | TGTGCCAGCAGCTTAGGCCTAGCAACGTTTGTCGACGAGCAGTACTTC | CASSLGLATFVDEQYF
TRBJ2-3 | TRBD1 | TRBV19 | many | TGTGCCAGTAGTATGGGACAGGGGTCTTCCTGGGGCGATACGCAGTATTTT | CASSMGQGSSWGDTQYF
TRBJ2-3 | TRBD2 | TRBV15 | once | TGTGCCACCAGCAGAGATTGGGCGGGAGGGAGATATACGCAGTATTTT | CATSRDWAGGRYTQYF
TRBJ2-7 | TRBD2 | TRBV5-1 | - | TGCGCCAGCAGCTTGGGGACTAGCGGGGGGGCCGGTTACGAGCAGTACTTC | CASSLGTSGGAGYEQYF
TRBJ2-7 | - | TRBV7-9 | once | TGTGCCAGCAGCTTAGTGAGTCGACGCTACAGAGTCCCCTACGAGCAGTACTTC | CASSLVSRRYRVPYEQYF
TRBJ2-3 | - | TRBV20-1 | many | TGCAGTGCCAAGAAGGGGAGTACAGATACGCAGTATTTT | CSAKKGSTDTQYF
TRBJ2-7 | - | TRBV20-1 | many | TGCAGTGCTAGACGTTATGACAGGAACGACGAGCAGTACTTC | CSARRYDRNDEQYF
TRBJ2-7 | - | TRBV15 | many | TGTGCCACCAGCAGCAAACTCGGGGGCGGGACGGGGTACGAGCAGTACTTC | CATSSKLGGGTGYEQYF
TRBJ2-1 | - | TRBV20-1 | many | TGCAGTGCTAGAGGGACAGCATTTTACAATGAGCAGTTCTTC | CSARGTAFYNEQFF
TRBJ1-1 | TRBD1 | TRBV5-1 | many | TGCGCCAGCAGCCTGGGGGGGACAGCCACTGAAGCTTTCTTT | CASSLGGTATEAFF
TRBJ2-1 | TRBD2 | TRBV10-2 | many | TGCGCCAGCAGTGGGAGTAGCGGGGGAAGCTCCTACAATGAGCAGTTCTTC | CASSGSSGGSSYNEQFF
TRBJ2-3 | TRBD2 | TRBV7-4 | - | TGTGCCAGCAGCCCGAATATGACTAGCGGGATCTCTAGCACAGATACGCAGTATTTT | CASSPNMTSGISSTDTQYF
TRBJ2-7 | - | TRBV11-1 | many | TGTGCCAGCAGCTTGCACGGTGGGCGGGGCAGCGAGCAGTACTTC | CASSLHGGRGSEQYF
TRBJ2-7 | - | TRBV7-9 | many | TGTGCCAGCAGCTTAGGGGGCTTAGTACAAAAGGTGGCCTACGAGCAGTACTTC | CASSLGGLVQKVAYEQYF
TRBJ2-7 | - | TRBV6-5 | - | TGTGCCAGCATCGACTCGCGCCAGGGGCGTTACGAGCAGTACTTC | CASIDSRQGRYEQYF
TRBJ2-1 | TRBD2 | TRBV6-4 | few | TGTGCCAGCTCATTGGAGCGGGGCGGGAATGAGCAGTTCTTC | CASSLERGGNEQFF
TRBJ2-4 | TRBD1 | TRBV19 | - | TGTGCCAGTAGGGGGACAGAAAACATTCAGTACTTC | CASRGTENIQYF
TRBJ2-6 | - | TRBV10-3 | medium-sized | TGTGCCATCCGTGAGGGCGGTGGTGGGGCCAACGTCCTGACTTTC | CAIREGGGGANVLTF
TRBJ1-4 | - | TRBV18 | few | TGTGCCAGCTCACCACTGGGGACAACTAATGAAAAACTGTTTTTT | CASSPLGTTNEKLFF
TRBJ1-6 | TRBD1 | TRBV20-1 | - | TGCAGTGCTAGACGCCGGGACAGGGGGCCTTCACCCCTCCACTTT | CSARRRDRGPSPLHF
TRBJ2-7 | TRBD1 | TRBV6-6 | many | TGTGCCAGCAGTTACGGACAGGGGGGTATTGGCGAGCAGTACTTC | CASSYGQGGIGEQYF
TRBJ2-2 | - | TRBV7-7 | - | TGTGCTAGCAGCTTAAGAGGATACACCGGGGAGCTGTTCTTT | CASSLRGYTGELFF
TRBJ2-3 | - | TRBV11-2 | once | TGTGCCAGCAGCTTTGGCCACCTTGATGAGCAGTATTTT | CASSFGHLDEQYF
TRBJ2-5 | - | TRBV20-1 | many | TGCAGTGCTAGAGACATCCAGAACCAAGAGACCCAGTACTTC | CSARDIQNQETQYF
TRBJ2-1 | - | TRBV20-1 | - | TGCAGTGCTAGAGGGGCCATAGAGGATACGCAGTTCTTC | CSARGAIEDTQFF
TRBJ1-1 | - | TRBV5-1 | many | TGCGCCAGCAGCTTGGACCTGACGGGGCTGAACACTGAAGCTTTCTTT | CASSLDLTGLNTEAFF
TRBJ2-3 | TRBD2 | TRBV20-1 | many | TGCAGTGCTAGAGTGACTAGCGGGAGAACAGATACGCAGTATTTT | CSARVTSGRTDTQYF
TRBJ1-2 | - | TRBV6-5 | - | TGTGCCAGCAGTACCCAACAGGGTGGCTACACCTTC | CASSTQQGGYTF
TRBJ1-1 | - | TRBV20-1 | many | TGCAGTGCCGATAGGGGTAGAGGCGCTGAAGCTTTCTTT | CSADRGRGAEAFF
TRBJ2-5 | TRBD2 | TRBV20-1 | - | TGCAGTGCCCGGACTGGAGCGGGAGGGCAGGGGGAGACCCAGTACTTC | CSARTGAGGQGETQYF